Listed below are T cell receptor beta chains from one sample, sequenced in a study of blood T cell repertoires in COVID-19. The repertoire was sequenced with immunoSEQ multiplex PCR; TCRdb's copy has only in-frame clones and lacks some. Of 270,000 or so clones listed, about 85% were seen once; the top ten hold 13%. Sequenced sample: peripheral blood. All receptors come from a human donor in a cohort sampled during active COVID-19. Each CDR3 is given with its conserved first and last residue. Each record gives: V gene, D gene, clone size, J gene, CDR3 protein, CDR3 DNA. The D gene is left open where the match is weak. Part of the rows lack a size; the others show once, few, many or a class for expanded clones.

V: TRBV28
D: TRBD1
size: NA
J: TRBJ2-7
CDR3: CASSFGTGTYEQYF
DNA: TGTGCCAGCAGTTTCGGGACAGGGACCTACGAGCAGTACTTC

V: TRBV30
D: NA
size: few
J: TRBJ2-5
CDR3: CAWSVQRGETQYF
DNA: TGTGCCTGGAGTGTTCAAAGGGGAGAGACCCAGTACTTC

V: TRBV6-2/TRBV6-3
D: TRBD2
size: NA
J: TRBJ2-5
CDR3: CASSHGAGGETQYF
DNA: TGTGCCAGCAGTCACGGGGCGGGGGGAGAGACCCAGTACTTC

V: TRBV15
D: TRBD1
size: NA
J: TRBJ2-5
CDR3: CATSRQPNRGRETQYF
DNA: TGTGCCACCAGCAGGCAGCCCAACAGGGGGCGAGAGACCCAGTACTTC

V: TRBV2
D: NA
size: NA
J: TRBJ1-4
CDR3: CASSVGEGRNEKLFF
DNA: TGTGCCAGCAGTGTGGGGGAGGGGAGGAATGAAAAACTGTTTTTT

V: TRBV28
D: NA
size: NA
J: TRBJ1-2
CDR3: CASRADGYTF
DNA: TGTGCCAGCAGGGCTGATGGCTACACCTTC

V: TRBV5-8
D: NA
size: NA
J: TRBJ2-6
CDR3: CASSRHLSGANVLTF
DNA: TGTGCCAGCAGCCGACACCTATCCGGGGCCAACGTCCTGACTTTC

V: TRBV27
D: NA
size: NA
J: TRBJ2-7
CDR3: CASSLYDGGAYEQYF
DNA: TGTGCCAGCAGTTTATATGATGGAGGGGCCTACGAGCAGTACTTC

V: TRBV19
D: NA
size: NA
J: TRBJ2-1
CDR3: CASSKRAPPNEQFF
DNA: TGTGCCAGTAGTAAGCGGGCCCCCCCCAATGAGCAGTTCTTC

V: TRBV9
D: TRBD2
size: many
J: TRBJ2-1
CDR3: CASSEGLAGLRNEQFF
DNA: TGTGCCAGCAGCGAGGGACTAGCGGGACTACGTAATGAGCAGTTCTTC

V: TRBV19
D: NA
size: NA
J: TRBJ1-4
CDR3: CATTDTRSGNEKLFF
DNA: TGTGCTACCACAGATACACGGTCTGGTAATGAAAAACTGTTTTTT

V: TRBV5-4
D: NA
size: NA
J: TRBJ2-3
CDR3: CASSLIGDTQYF
DNA: TGTGCCAGCAGCCTGATCGGGGATACGCAGTATTTT

V: TRBV14
D: NA
size: NA
J: TRBJ1-5
CDR3: CASSQGLPSNQPQHF
DNA: TGTGCCAGCAGCCAAGGTCTTCCTAGCAATCAGCCCCAGCATTTT

V: TRBV19
D: NA
size: NA
J: TRBJ2-5
CDR3: CASGQGMMKTQYF
DNA: TGTGCCAGTGGGCAGGGTATGATGAAGACCCAGTACTTC

V: TRBV5-1
D: TRBD2
size: once
J: TRBJ2-2
CDR3: CASSFSGRNTGELFF
DNA: TGCGCCAGCAGCTTTAGCGGGAGGAACACCGGGGAGCTGTTTTTT

V: TRBV13
D: NA
size: NA
J: TRBJ2-5
CDR3: CASSLVVSWETQYF
DNA: TGTGCCAGCAGCTTAGTAGTGTCCTGGGAGACCCAGTACTTC

V: TRBV7-9
D: TRBD1
size: few
J: TRBJ1-6
CDR3: CASSGQGYSPLHF
DNA: TGTGCCAGCAGCGGACAGGGGTATTCACCCCTCCACTTT

V: TRBV4-1
D: NA
size: NA
J: TRBJ2-7
CDR3: CASSQASGASTRGEQYF
DNA: TGCGCCAGCAGCCAAGCTTCGGGCGCGTCCACTCGGGGGGAGCAGTACTTC

V: TRBV28
D: TRBD2
size: NA
J: TRBJ2-3
CDR3: CASTFGSGRVGDTQYF
DNA: TGTGCCAGCACCTTTGGGAGCGGGAGGGTTGGAGATACGCAGTATTTT

V: TRBV6-5
D: TRBD2
size: NA
J: TRBJ2-1
CDR3: CASRGLATNNEQFF
DNA: TGTGCCAGCAGGGGACTAGCGACCAACAATGAGCAGTTCTTC

V: TRBV18
D: NA
size: once
J: TRBJ1-5
CDR3: CASSPLPGLSNQPQHF
DNA: TGTGCCAGCTCACCACTTCCGGGACTATCAAATCAGCCCCAGCATTTT

V: TRBV24-1
D: TRBD1
size: NA
J: TRBJ1-1
CDR3: CATSDDRGLGAFF
DNA: TGTGCCACCAGTGATGACAGGGGCCTGGGAGCTTTCTTT

V: TRBV6-5
D: TRBD1
size: NA
J: TRBJ1-2
CDR3: CASSYNRGNYGYTF
DNA: TGTGCCAGCAGTTACAACAGGGGAAACTATGGCTACACCTTC

V: TRBV5-1
D: TRBD2
size: NA
J: TRBJ2-5
CDR3: CASMPGGQETQYF
DNA: TGCGCCAGCATGCCGGGGGGGCAAGAGACCCAGTACTTC

V: TRBV15
D: NA
size: once
J: TRBJ2-1
CDR3: CATRQSSPYNEQFF
DNA: TGTGCCACCAGGCAGTCGTCCCCCTACAATGAGCAGTTCTTC

V: TRBV3-1/TRBV3-2
D: NA
size: NA
J: TRBJ1-2
CDR3: CASSVRGRGLGNYGYTF
DNA: TGTGCCAGCAGCGTCAGGGGCAGGGGATTGGGTAACTATGGCTACACCTTC

V: TRBV4-3
D: NA
size: NA
J: TRBJ2-3
CDR3: CASSQDEQESDTDTQYF
DNA: TGCGCCAGCAGCCAAGACGAACAGGAAAGCGACACAGATACGCAGTATTTT

V: TRBV6-5
D: NA
size: NA
J: TRBJ1-6
CDR3: CASSKKGGENSPLHF
DNA: TGTGCCAGCAGTAAGAAGGGAGGGGAGAATTCACCCCTCCACTTT

V: TRBV15
D: TRBD2
size: NA
J: TRBJ2-5
CDR3: CATSAWEGRETQYF
DNA: TGTGCCACCAGCGCTTGGGAGGGGCGGGAGACCCAGTACTTC

V: TRBV10-3
D: NA
size: NA
J: TRBJ2-7
CDR3: CAISAPGASGNYEQYF
DNA: TGTGCCATCAGTGCCCCAGGGGCTTCGGGGAACTACGAGCAGTACTTC

V: TRBV6-1
D: NA
size: NA
J: TRBJ2-7
CDR3: CASSEGGTDYEQYF
DNA: TGTGCCAGCAGTGAAGGCGGGACGGACTACGAGCAGTACTTC